A single sample gave rise to the 28 T cell receptor beta chains below, sequenced in a study of blood T cell repertoires in COVID-19. The table came from immunoSEQ multiplex PCR; TCRdb's copy has only in-frame clones and leaves some out. The table has more than 250,000 clones, about 85% seen once; the top ten hold approximately 5%. Material: PBMCs or T cells enriched from blood (not recorded which). The source is a woman in her twenties or thirties who had recovered from COVID-19.

V usage is TRBV5-5 and J usage is TRBJ1-3; 7 bases agree with TRBD1. The CDR3 runs to 19 residues. Looked up from germline, CDR1 is SGHKS and CDR2 is YYEKEE (reference sequence). V lost 2 bases, J lost 0 bases, and 14 bases stayed unmatched. CDR3 in DNA: TGTGCCAGCAGCTTCAGCCTTGGGACAGCACCCATCTCTGGAAACACCATATATTTT. The encoded protein is CASSFSLGTAPISGNTIYF.

The CDR3 protein is CASSQDFDAGVQPQHF. The DNA for the CDR3 is TGCGCCAGCAGCCAAGACTTTGATGCGGGGGTTCAGCCCCAGCATTTT. The genes are TRBV4-3 and TRBJ1-5; weak D call: TRBD1 (5 bases). Germline V CDR1 and CDR2: LGHNA, YSLEER. V was shortened by 0 bases and J by 6 bases, with 15 bases between the two germline ends. CDR3 size: 16 residues.

The chain is built from TRBV10-1 and TRBJ2-1; 10 positions agree with TRBD1. The CDR3 length is 18 residues. Per germline, CDR1 WNHNN and CDR2 SYGVQD (reference sequence). The V gene end was trimmed by 0 bases and the J gene end by 1 base; junction bases not matched to a gene: 6. CDR3 sequence (DNA): TGCGCCAGCAGTGAGTCATTGCCGGGACAGGGGTCCTACAATGAGCAGTTCTTC. Protein: CASSESLPGQGSYNEQFF.

This chain links TRBV3-1 (or the pseudogene TRBV3-2) with TRBJ1-6; D ambiguous. CDR3 length: 12 amino acids. Between the trimmed V and J ends, which lost 7 bases and 7 bases, there was a span of 8 bases. Germline assignment: CDR1 LGHDT and CDR2 YNNKEL (reference sequence). CDR3 sequence reads: CASTSPNSPLHF. CDR3 sequence (DNA): TGTGCCAGCACTAGCCCCAATTCACCCCTCCACTTT.

This clone has a single count. The J gene is TRBJ2-1, the V gene TRBV6-5, with 7 bases aligning to TRBD2. Germline V gene data show CDR1 as MNHEY and CDR2 as SVGAGI. V gave up 6 bases and J gave up 9 bases; unmatched junction bases: 2. The CDR3 extends over 11 amino acids. CDR3 bases: TGTGCCAGCAGCCCGGGGGGTGAGCAGTTCTTC. Translated, it gives CASSPGGEQFF.

The chain joins TRBV14 to TRBJ2-1; 7 bases fit TRBD2. Germline CDR1 is SGHDN and CDR2 is FVKESK. The CDR3 runs to 16 residues. Trimming cost V 3 bases and J 0 bases; bases outside gene matches: 5. The CDR3 coding sequence is TGTGCCAGCAGCCAGGCCGGGACTAACTCCTACAATGAGCAGTTCTTC. This sequence encodes CASSQAGTNSYNEQFF.

V gene TRBV2 combines with J gene TRBJ1-1; 10 positions agree with TRBD1. The junction had 6 bases not matched to a gene; V was cut back by 6 bases and J by 5 bases. The V gene's germline CDR1 is SNHLY and CDR2 FYNNEI. The CDR3 sequence is 14 residues long. The CDR3 coding sequence is TGTGCCAGCAGGGGGACAGGGGAGGTGACTGAAGCTTTCTTT. As protein: CASRGTGEVTEAFF.

CDR3 protein: CASSVGASGGVSSYNEQFF. The CDR3 DNA sequence: TGTGCCAGCAGCGTAGGGGCTAGCGGGGGGGTTAGCTCCTACAATGAGCAGTTCTTC. The chain recombines TRBV9 with TRBJ2-1; 12 bases fit TRBD2. CDR1 SGDLS and CDR2 YYNGEE come from the germline V gene. The junction had 7 bases not matched to a gene; V was cut back by 0 bases and J by 0 bases. There are 19 residues in the CDR3. Combining the CDR3 with reference TRBV9 and TRBJ2-1 gives the whole variable domain DSGVTQTPKHLITATGQRVTLRCSPRSGDLSVYWYQQSLDQGLQFLIQYYNGEERAKGNILERFSAQQFPDLHSELNLSSLELGDSALYFCASSVGASGGVSSYNEQFFGPGTRLTVL.

As regards this clone: The sample contains more than one DNA sequence encoding this CDR3. CDR3 in amino acids: CAWSTGSYGYTF. CDR3 bases: TGTGCCTGGAGCACAGGATCCTATGGCTACACCTTC. V is TRBV30 and J is TRBJ1-2; tentative D call: TRBD1 (5 bases). Between the trimmed V and J ends, which lost 3 bases and 4 bases, there was a span of 9 bases. Germline V lookup: CDR1 GTSNPN, CDR2 SVGIG (reference sequence). This CDR3 contains 12 residues.

A note on this clone: The limits of the CDR3 on the DNA are not certain, so only TCRdb's listed CDR3 is given. The V and J genes are TRBV21-1 and TRBJ2-2; the table's D gene call, TRBD2, was not cross checked with the DNA. TRBV21-1 is shown as a pseudogene. 15 amino acids form the CDR3, both terminal residues included. The CDR3 sequence: CASSFGAGNTGELFF.

This chain joins TRBV4-3 and TRBJ2-7; D uncertain. This CDR3 spans 15 amino acids. Germline V gene lookup returns CDR1 LGHNA and CDR2 YSLEER. V lost 3 bases and J 6 bases, leaving 18 bases between the germline ends. The CDR3 DNA follows: TGCGCCAGCAGCCAGTTTTCTAGTTTCGGTAGCGAGCAGTACTTC. Translating it yields CASSQFSSFGSEQYF.

This chain uses TRBV5-1 with TRBJ2-7; a possible D gene is TRBD1 (5 bases). Trimming removed 1 base at V and 0 bases at J, with 14 bases between. From germline, CDR1 is SGHRS and CDR2 YFSETQ. This CDR3 is built from 16 residues. The CDR3 nucleotides read TGCGCCAGCAGCTTGCAGTCCAGCAGGGTCTCCTACGAGCAGTACTTC. Protein sequence: CASSLQSSRVSYEQYF.

The rearrangement uses TRBV11-3 and TRBJ2-7, with TRBD1 identical over 7 bases. The junction had 3 bases not matched to a gene; V was cut back by 5 bases and J by 2 bases. This CDR3 is 13 amino acids long. The germline CDR1 and CDR2 sequences are SGHNT and YENEEA. CDR3 loop: CASSVGTAYEQYF. The CDR3 DNA reads TGTGCCAGCAGCGTTGGGACAGCCTACGAGCAGTACTTC.

This rearrangement joins TRBV6-5 to TRBJ1-1; 8 bases align to TRBD1. CDR1 and CDR2 from the germline V gene are MNHEY and SVGAGI. The CDR3 loop spans 14 amino acids. J was trimmed by 3 bases and V by 6 bases; bases with no gene match: 6. The CDR3 coding sequence is TGTGCCAGCAGCTGGACAGGGCTGGACACTGAAGCTTTCTTT. Translation gives CASSWTGLDTEAFF.

The genes are TRBV14 and TRBJ2-4; 8 bases map to TRBD1. CDR1 SGHDN and CDR2 FVKESK come from the germline V gene. V shed 1 base and J 6 bases; nucleotides not matched to a gene: 8. This CDR3 comprises 16 residues. In DNA form, the CDR3 reads TGTGCCAGCAGCCAAGCCCCTAGGGGGACAGGAAACATTCAGTACTTC. This sequence encodes CASSQAPRGTGNIQYF.

The chain uses TRBV19 and TRBJ2-3, with TRBD2 matching over 9 bases. The germline gives CDR1 LNHDA, CDR2 SQIVND (reference sequence). The CDR3 length is 15 residues. V was pared by 5 bases and J by 2 bases, with 5 bases of the junction left unmatched. CDR3 in amino acids: CASSSRGGITDTQYF. In nucleotides, the CDR3 is TGTGCCAGTAGTTCGCGGGGGGGAATCACAGATACGCAGTATTTT.

The rearrangement uses TRBV19 and TRBJ2-2; TRBD1 agrees at 9 bases. CDR3 length: 19 amino acids. The germline CDR1 and CDR2 sequences are LNHDA and SQIVND (reference sequence). Trimming at V came to 3 bases and at J to 7 bases, leaving 18 bases not matched to a gene. The CDR3 bases are TGTGCCAGTAGTATTCCTGGGACAGGGCCGCTTCTATACGTCGGGGAGCTGTTTTTT. Protein sequence: CASSIPGTGPLLYVGELFF.

CDR3 region: CAWSLRGKGGPAEKLFF. DNA of the CDR3: TGTGCCTGGAGTCTCAGGGGGAAAGGTGGGCCTGCGGAAAAACTGTTTTTT. J is TRBJ1-4 and V is TRBV30; 7 bases align to TRBD1. The CDR3 has 17 residues. With V trimmed by 2 bases and J by 8 bases, 17 bases remained unmatched. Germline V CDR1 and CDR2: GTSNPN, SVGIG (reference sequence).

This rearrangement joins TRBV6-6 to TRBJ1-5; D unresolved. The CDR3 contains 15 residues. Germline values: CDR1 MNHNY, CDR2 SVGAGI (reference sequence). V was pared by 10 bases and J by 0 bases, with 16 bases between. CDR3 protein: CATQMDHSSNQPQHF. In nucleotides, the CDR3 is TGTGCCACCCAAATGGATCACAGTAGCAATCAGCCCCAGCATTTT.

J is TRBJ1-2 and V is TRBV19; possibly TRBD1 for D (5 bases). This CDR3 is 15 amino acids long. CDR1 is LNHDA and CDR2 is SQIVND in the germline V gene (reference sequence). Trimming removed 6 bases from V and 4 bases from J, with 18 bases in between. The CDR3 DNA follows: TGTGCCAGTAGGAGGGATGGGGGAGGAATCTATGGCTACACCTTC. Its protein is CASRRDGGGIYGYTF. The full variable domain, with the rest looked up from reference TRBV19 and TRBJ1-2, is DGGITQSPKYLFRKEGQNVTLSCEQNLNHDAMYWYRQDPGQGLRLIYYSQIVNDFQKGDIAEGYSVSREKKESFPLTVTSAQKNPTAFYLCASRRDGGGIYGYTFGSGTRLTVV.

The chain joins TRBV30 to TRBJ1-6; 7 nucleotides line up with TRBD1. Germline CDR1 reads GTSNPN; CDR2 reads SVGIG (reference sequence). The length of the CDR3 is 13 residues. V was pared by 1 base and J by 7 bases, with 1 base of the junction left unmatched. The CDR3 DNA follows: TGTGCCTGGAGTGGGGACAGCAATTCACCCCTCCACTTT. This encodes CAWSGDSNSPLHF.

The chain is built from TRBV4-1 and TRBJ1-4, with unresolved D. The CDR3 sequence is 14 residues long. Germline V CDR1 and CDR2: MGHRA, YSYEKL. Trimming took off 1 base at V and 2 bases at J, with 5 bases between the two ends. Here the CDR3 reads CASSQGGTNEKLFF. The CDR3 DNA is TGCGCCAGCAGCCAAGGCGGGACTAATGAAAAACTGTTTTTT.

The genes are TRBV30 and TRBJ1-5; 7 positions match TRBD1. The CDR3 loop spans 14 amino acids. V lost 7 bases and J lost 0; bases outside the gene matches: 6. Germline V gene data show CDR1 as GTSNPN and CDR2 as SVGIG (reference sequence). The CDR3: CALSTGVSNQPQHF. In nucleotides, the CDR3 is TGTGCCTTAAGTACAGGGGTTAGCAATCAGCCCCAGCATTTT. Based on the CDR3 plus reference TRBV30 and TRBJ1-5, the full variable domain is SQTIHQWPATLVQPVGSPLSLECTVEGTSNPNLYWYRQAAGRGLQLLFYSVGIGQISSEVPQNLSASRPQDRQFILSSKKLLLSDSGFYLCALSTGVSNQPQHFGDGTRLSIL.

The V call is TRBV19, the J call TRBJ1-1; no reliable D call. Germline-derived CDR1 and CDR2 are LNHDA and SQIVND (reference sequence). This CDR3 region has 15 residues. Trimming removed 0 bases at V and 10 bases at J, with 18 bases between. CDR3 DNA sequence: TGTGCCAGTAGTATAGATCACGTTGCCGGGGAGGTAGCTTTCTTT. This gives the protein CASSIDHVAGEVAFF.

V usage is TRBV7-9 and J usage is TRBJ1-6, with 10 nucleotides matching TRBD1. V dropped 5 bases and J dropped 7; count of bases not matched to a gene: 5. The germline gives CDR1 SEHNR, CDR2 FQNEAQ (reference sequence). The CDR3 sequence is 15 residues long. The CDR3 nucleotides read TGTGCCAGCAGCCCCCCGGGACAGGGGAATTCACCCCTCCACTTT. Translation gives CASSPPGQGNSPLHF. Filled out from reference TRBV7-9 and TRBJ1-6, the complete variable domain reads DTGVSQNPRHKITKRGQNVTFRCDPISEHNRLYWYRQTLGQGPEFLTYFQNEAQLEKSRLLSDRFSAERPKGSFSTLEIQRTEQGDSAMYLCASSPPGQGNSPLHFGNGTRLTVT.

The chain combines TRBV11-2 with TRBJ2-1; D perhaps matches TRBD2 (7 bases). The germline V and J ends were trimmed by 3 bases and 1 base, with 22 bases remaining between them. This CDR3 comprises 19 residues. CDR1 SGHAT and CDR2 FQNNGV come from the germline V gene. CDR3 nucleotides: TGTGCCAGCAGCTTCCGAGGCGGTGCGGGGGCCACTTCCTACAATGAGCAGTTCTTC. Its translation is CASSFRGGAGATSYNEQFF.

This clone was detected once. The chain joins TRBV3-1 (or the pseudogene TRBV3-2) to TRBJ1-2, with D possibly TRBD1 on 6 matching bases. CDR3 length: 14 amino acids. Trimming shortened V by 2 bases and J by 8 bases, and 15 bases separated the two germline ends. From germline, CDR1 is LGHDT and CDR2 YNNKEL (reference sequence). CDR3 nucleotides: TGTGCCAGCAGCCAACCGGACAGCTGGCGAGGCTACACCTTC. Its translation is CASSQPDSWRGYTF.

The chain employs TRBV14 and TRBJ2-1; 9 bases agree with TRBD1. V lost 3 bases, J lost 4 bases, and 4 bases stayed unmatched. The germline V gene encodes CDR1 SGHDN and CDR2 FVKESK. The CDR3 runs to 15 residues. Written as DNA, the CDR3 is TGTGCCAGCAGCCATACAGGGGGCGCGTACAATGAGCAGTTCTTC. This translates into CASSHTGGAYNEQFF.